Sequencing of this T cell receptor (beta chain) was carried out in a study of shared clonotypes between healthy human individuals. Clones were sequenced by immunoSEQ multiplex PCR, and TCRdb holds only the in-frame ones, with some missing. The repertoire consists of hundreds of thousands of clones, with 95% occurring once and the leading ten covering 0.11%. Germline lookup yields CDR1 MNHEY and CDR2 SMNVEV (reference sequence). Unmatched junction bases numbered 4, after V lost 3 bases and J lost 2 bases. The CDR3 contains 15 residues. Only CD45RO-negative cells positively selected for CCR7 counted as naive CD8 cells, so terminally differentiated effector memory CD45RA+ cells were excluded.

The chain employs TRBV27 and TRBJ2-1; the match to TRBD2 covers 7 bases. The clonotype comes from a woman in her 30s in good health. The sample was naive CD8+ T cells sorted from blood. This chain's CDR3 is CASSLGGSTYNEQFF. In DNA, the CDR3 is TGTGCCAGCAGTTTGGGCGGGAGCACCTACAATGAGCAGTTCTTC.